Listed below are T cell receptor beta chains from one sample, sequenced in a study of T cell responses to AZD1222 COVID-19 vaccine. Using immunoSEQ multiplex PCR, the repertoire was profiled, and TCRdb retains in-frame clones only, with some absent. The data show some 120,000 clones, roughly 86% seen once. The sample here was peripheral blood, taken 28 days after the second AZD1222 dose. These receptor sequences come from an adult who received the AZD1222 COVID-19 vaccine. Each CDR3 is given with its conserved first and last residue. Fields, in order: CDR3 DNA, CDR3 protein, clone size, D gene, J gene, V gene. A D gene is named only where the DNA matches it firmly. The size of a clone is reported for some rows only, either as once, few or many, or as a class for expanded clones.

TGTGCCAGTACAACAGACAGGTATCAGCCCCAGCATTTT	CASTTDRYQPQHF	.	.	TRBJ1-5	TRBV19
TGTGCCAGCAGGAAAAGCACGGGACAGGGGATTGGCTACACCTTC	CASRKSTGQGIGYTF	.	TRBD1	TRBJ1-2	TRBV6-5
TGTGCCAGTAGTATAGGGAGGGAATCACCCCTCCACTTT	CASSIGRESPLHF	.	.	TRBJ1-6	TRBV19
TGTGCCAGCAGCTCATTGAAGTTTACGGGGGGAGCAGATACGCAGTATTTT	CASSSLKFTGGADTQYF	.	TRBD2	TRBJ2-3	TRBV9
TGCAGAAAGGACAGGGGCCACGAGCAGTACTTC	CRKDRGHEQYF	.	TRBD1	TRBJ2-7	TRBV20-1
TGTGCCAGCAGCTTAGTCGGGGGCTTAGCCAAAAACATTCAGTACTTC	CASSLVGGLAKNIQYF	.	.	TRBJ2-4	TRBV7-8
TGTGCCAGCAGGATGACAGCGCAAAATCAGCCCCAGCATTTT	CASRMTAQNQPQHF	.	.	TRBJ1-5	TRBV7-2
TGCGCCAGCTTCAAAAACAGGGGGGATGGCTACACCTTC	CASFKNRGDGYTF	.	TRBD1	TRBJ1-2	TRBV5-1
TGTGCCAGCAGCCCTCGTCCCGGGACAGGGGATGCAACTAATGAAAAACTGTTTTTT	CASSPRPGTGDATNEKLFF	.	TRBD1	TRBJ1-4	TRBV6-2/TRBV6-3
TGTGCCAGCAGCTTTAGCGGGGGCTCCTACAATGAGCAGTTCTTC	CASSFSGGSYNEQFF	.	TRBD2	TRBJ2-1	TRBV7-2
TGTGCCTGGACTGTGGAGGGCTATGGCTACACCTTC	CAWTVEGYGYTF	.	.	TRBJ1-2	TRBV30
TGTGCCAGCAGCCACGAAACAGGGGAGGCTTTCTTT	CASSHETGEAFF	.	TRBD1	TRBJ1-1	TRBV7-9
TGTGCCAGCAGCGAACTCGTCGGGCATTCACCCCTCCACTTT	CASSELVGHSPLHF	.	.	TRBJ1-6	TRBV28
TGTGCCAGCAGCCTGACAGGTTTAGAGACCCAGTACTTC	CASSLTGLETQYF	.	.	TRBJ2-5	TRBV3-1/TRBV3-2
TGTGCCAGCAGCGGGCCCGGACAGGGGGCTGGGGCCAACGTCCTGACTTTC	CASSGPGQGAGANVLTF	.	TRBD1	TRBJ2-6	TRBV9
TGTGCCAGCAGCTTGGCTGAGCCTAGAGGCTATGGCTACACCTTC	CASSLAEPRGYGYTF	.	.	TRBJ1-2	TRBV5-4
TGTGCCAGCAGCTTGGTCCTGGGCTCAAACTATGGCTACACCTTC	CASSLVLGSNYGYTF	.	.	TRBJ1-2	TRBV5-8
TGTGCCAGCAGTTTAGGCAGGGTAGGCTACACCTTC	CASSLGRVGYTF	.	.	TRBJ1-2	TRBV28
TGTGCCACCAGAGACAGGGGATACAACGAGCAGTACTTC	CATRDRGYNEQYF	.	TRBD1	TRBJ2-7	TRBV19
TGTGCCAGCAGCTTTGGCAGGGGCTCCTATAATTCACCCCTCCACTTT	CASSFGRGSYNSPLHF	once	.	TRBJ1-6	TRBV7-2
TGTGCCAGCAGCTTAGACCGGGCTGAAAAACTGTTTTTT	CASSLDRAEKLFF	.	.	TRBJ1-4	TRBV7-2
TGTGCCAGCAGTTACAGGGGGCGCGGCTACGAGCAGTACTTC	CASSYRGRGYEQYF	.	TRBD1	TRBJ2-7	TRBV6-2/TRBV6-3
TGTGCCAGCTCACCCGACAGGGCCTGGTCGTACTTC	CASSPDRAWSYF	.	TRBD1	TRBJ2-7	TRBV18
TGTGCCTGGGGCAATGAAAAACTGTTTTTT	CAWGNEKLFF	.	.	TRBJ1-4	TRBV30
TGTGCCAGCAGTCCCGACAGCTATGGCTACACCTTC	CASSPDSYGYTF	once	.	TRBJ1-2	TRBV6-5
TGTGCCAGTAGTATTGGGAACACTGAAGCTTTCTTT	CASSIGNTEAFF	.	.	TRBJ1-1	TRBV19
TGCAGTGCTAGTCGCAGATATAGCAATCAGCCCCAGCATTTT	CSASRRYSNQPQHF	.	.	TRBJ1-5	TRBV20-1
TGTGCCAGCAGTTACCGGAAGCCCTCGGGCGCTTTCTTT	CASSYRKPSGAFF	.	.	TRBJ1-1	TRBV6-2/TRBV6-3